The TCR beta chain under discussion was sequenced for a study of shared clonotypes between healthy human individuals. V lost 0 bases and J 3 bases, leaving 8 bases between the germline ends. Per the germline V gene, CDR1 is SGHNT and CDR2 is YYREEE (reference sequence). This CDR3 has 14 residues. Tens of thousands of T cell genomes (approximately 180 ng DNA) went into each sorted-subset replicate. Original handling: Filtering of immunoSEQ junctional sequences could not match full-length read filtering. Libraries were prepared by immunoSEQ multiplex PCR; TCRdb keeps only in-frame clonotypes and omits some of them. Clone size and the V and J calls come from that table; the DNA yielded D and trimming. This table holds 950,000 to 1,300,000 clones, under 80% found once.

The sequenced sample was memory CD4+ T cells sorted from blood. Subset here: CD45RA-negative fraction. The TCR was taken from a young man in good health. The rearrangement joins TRBV5-4 to TRBJ2-3; D tentatively reads TRBD1 or TRBD2 (5 bases each). DNA of the CDR3: TGTGCCAGCAGCTTGGGAGGGGAAACAGATACGCAGTATTTT. It codes for CASSLGGETDTQYF.